The following is a TCR beta chain sequence with its context. Germline V gene lookup returns CDR1 MNHEY and CDR2 SVGAGI. CDR3 length: 13 residues. V lost 4 bases and J lost 7, with 11 bases in between. The repertoire was sequenced with immunoSEQ multiplex PCR; TCRdb's copy has only in-frame clones and lacks some. The sample has about 94,000 clones; roughly nine tenths are singletons. These data come from a study of control samples from healthy donors and cancer patients. Sequencing was performed on blood. The source of this sequence is a young woman in good health. The chain recombines TRBV6-5 with TRBJ1-5; no definite D call. The CDR3 is CASSSYLGQPQHF. In DNA form, the CDR3 reads TGTGCCAGCAGTTCCTACCTCGGACAGCCCCAGCATTTT.